This TCR beta chain was sequenced during a study of blood T cell repertoires in COVID-19. Across the study: Donors in the United States, Italy and Spain gave samples during acute or convalescent COVID-19.

Original handling: Estimation of nucleated cell counts relied on the amplification of reference gene primers. The data were produced by immunoSEQ multiplex PCR, yet TCRdb's version contains in-frame clones alone and is incomplete. That table gives V, J and clone size, and the DNA gave D and trimming. The table shows 200,000 to 250,000 clones, with 65% to 85% occurring only once. This CDR3 comprises 14 residues. From germline, CDR1 is SGHTS and CDR2 YDEGEE. V lost 4 bases and J lost 7; bases outside the gene matches: 10. The V call is TRBV5-8, the J call TRBJ2-7; 8 bases are shared with TRBD1. The clonotype comes from a woman aged 60-75 years who had recovered from COVID-19. Specimen: PBMCs or T cells enriched from blood (not recorded which). The CDR3 here is CASSKGQGLEEQYF. The CDR3 nucleotides read TGTGCCAGCAGCAAAGGACAGGGTTTGGAGGAGCAGTACTTC.